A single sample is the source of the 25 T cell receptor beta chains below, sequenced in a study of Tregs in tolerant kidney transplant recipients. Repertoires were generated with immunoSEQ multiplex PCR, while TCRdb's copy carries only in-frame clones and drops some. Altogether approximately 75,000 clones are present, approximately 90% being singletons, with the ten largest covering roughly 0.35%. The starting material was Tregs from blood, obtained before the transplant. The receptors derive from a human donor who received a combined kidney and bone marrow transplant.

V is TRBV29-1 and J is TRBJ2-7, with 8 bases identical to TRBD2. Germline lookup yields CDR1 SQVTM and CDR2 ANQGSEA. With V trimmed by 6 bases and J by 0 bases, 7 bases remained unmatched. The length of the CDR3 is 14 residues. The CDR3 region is CSVWASGSSYEQYF. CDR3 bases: TGCAGCGTGTGGGCCAGCGGGAGCTCCTACGAGCAGTACTTC.

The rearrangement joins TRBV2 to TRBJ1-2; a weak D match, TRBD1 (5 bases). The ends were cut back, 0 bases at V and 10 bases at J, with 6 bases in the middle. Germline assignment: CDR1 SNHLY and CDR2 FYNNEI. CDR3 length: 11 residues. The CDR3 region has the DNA TGTGCCAGCAGTGAAGCAGGGGACTACACCTTC. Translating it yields CASSEAGDYTF.

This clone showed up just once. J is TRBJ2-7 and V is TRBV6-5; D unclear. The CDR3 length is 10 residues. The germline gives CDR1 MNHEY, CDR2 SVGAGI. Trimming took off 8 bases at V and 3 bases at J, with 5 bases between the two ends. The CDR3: CASGDYEQYF. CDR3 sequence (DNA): TGTGCCAGCGGCGACTACGAGCAGTACTTC.

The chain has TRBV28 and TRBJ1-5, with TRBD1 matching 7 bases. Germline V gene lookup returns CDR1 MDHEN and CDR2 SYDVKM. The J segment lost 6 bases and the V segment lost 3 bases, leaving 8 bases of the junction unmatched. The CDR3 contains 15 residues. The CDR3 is CASSFWNSGGQPQHF. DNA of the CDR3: TGTGCCAGCAGTTTTTGGAATTCAGGGGGTCAGCCCCAGCATTTT.

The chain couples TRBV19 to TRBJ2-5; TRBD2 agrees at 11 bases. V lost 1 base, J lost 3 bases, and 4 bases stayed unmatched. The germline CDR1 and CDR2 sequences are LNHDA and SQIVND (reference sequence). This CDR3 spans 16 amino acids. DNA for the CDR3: TGTGCCAGTAGTATAGTTGGTAGCGGGAGGGAAGAGACCCAGTACTTC. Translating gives CASSIVGSGREETQYF.

CDR3 nucleotides: TGTGCCAGCAGTTTTTATGGACAGGGGATGAACACTGAAGCTTTCTTT. Translating it yields CASSFYGQGMNTEAFF. The chain uses TRBV27 and TRBJ1-1; 9 nucleotides line up with TRBD1. The V gene end was trimmed by 3 bases and the J gene end by 0 bases; junction bases not matched to a gene: 5. CDR3 size: 16 residues. Germline-derived CDR1 and CDR2 are MNHEY and SMNVEV (reference sequence).

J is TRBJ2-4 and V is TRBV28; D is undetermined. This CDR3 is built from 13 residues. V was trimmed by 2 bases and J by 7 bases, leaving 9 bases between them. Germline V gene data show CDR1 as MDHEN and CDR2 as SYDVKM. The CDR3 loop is CASSLGQYNIQYF. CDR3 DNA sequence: TGTGCCAGCAGTTTAGGCCAGTATAACATTCAGTACTTC.

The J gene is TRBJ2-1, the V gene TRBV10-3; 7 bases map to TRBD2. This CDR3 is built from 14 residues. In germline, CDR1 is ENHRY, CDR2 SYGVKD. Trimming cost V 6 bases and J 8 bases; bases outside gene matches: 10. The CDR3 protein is CAISVLRAGDEQFF. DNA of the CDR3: TGTGCCATCAGCGTTCTGAGGGCGGGAGATGAGCAGTTCTTC.

The CDR3 coding sequence is TGTGCCAGCTCAGGAGACAGGAAAAATCAGCCCCAGCATTTT. This sequence encodes CASSGDRKNQPQHF. The genes are TRBV18 and TRBJ1-5; perhaps TRBD1 as D (6 bases). The germline V gene encodes CDR1 KGHSH and CDR2 LQKENI. Trimming left V 5 bases short and J 4 bases short, with 12 bases between. The CDR3 length is 14 residues.

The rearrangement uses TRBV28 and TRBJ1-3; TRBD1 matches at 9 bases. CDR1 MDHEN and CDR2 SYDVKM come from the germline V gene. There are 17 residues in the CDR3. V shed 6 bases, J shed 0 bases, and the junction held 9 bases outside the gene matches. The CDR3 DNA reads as TGTGCCAGCAGCCCGGGACAGGGTAACGGCTCTGGAAACACCATATATTTT. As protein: CASSPGQGNGSGNTIYF.

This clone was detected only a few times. The CDR3 loop is CASSPGGSNQPQHF. CDR3 DNA: TGTGCCAGCAGCCCAGGGGGTAGCAATCAGCCCCAGCATTTT. The chain couples TRBV5-6 to TRBJ1-5, with 7 bases fitting TRBD1. J was trimmed by 0 bases and V by 4 bases; bases with no gene match: 1. The CDR3 totals 14 residues. The germline CDR1 and CDR2 sequences are SGHDT and YYEEEE.

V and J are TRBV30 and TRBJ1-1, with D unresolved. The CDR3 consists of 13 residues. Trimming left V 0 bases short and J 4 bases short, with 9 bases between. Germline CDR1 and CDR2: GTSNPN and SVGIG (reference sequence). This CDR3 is CAWSVLGFTEAFF. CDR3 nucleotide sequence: TGTGCCTGGAGTGTACTTGGCTTCACTGAAGCTTTCTTT.

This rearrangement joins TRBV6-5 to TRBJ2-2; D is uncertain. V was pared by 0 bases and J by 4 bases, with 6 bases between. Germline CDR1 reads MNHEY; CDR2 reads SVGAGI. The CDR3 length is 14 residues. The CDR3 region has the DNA TGTGCCAGCAGTTACTCGGATACCACCGGGGAGCTGTTTTTT. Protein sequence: CASSYSDTTGELFF.

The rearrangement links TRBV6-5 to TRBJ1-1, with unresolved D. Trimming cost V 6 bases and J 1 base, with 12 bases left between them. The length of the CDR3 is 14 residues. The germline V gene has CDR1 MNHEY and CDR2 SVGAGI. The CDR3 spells CASSRGNSNTEAFF. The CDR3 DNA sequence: TGTGCCAGCAGCCGTGGTAACTCGAACACTGAAGCTTTCTTT.

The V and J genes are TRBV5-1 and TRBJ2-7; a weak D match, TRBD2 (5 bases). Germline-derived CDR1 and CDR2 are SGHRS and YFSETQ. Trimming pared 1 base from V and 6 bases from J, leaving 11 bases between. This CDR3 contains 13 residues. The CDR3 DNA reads TGCGCCAGCAGCTTGATAGGAGGACGCGAGCAGTACTTC. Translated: CASSLIGGREQYF.

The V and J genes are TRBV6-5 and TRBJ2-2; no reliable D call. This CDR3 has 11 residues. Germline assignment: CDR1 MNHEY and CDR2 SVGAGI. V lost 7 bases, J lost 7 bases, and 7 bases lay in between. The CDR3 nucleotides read TGTGCCAGCATGCGCGGCGGGGAGCTGTTTTTT. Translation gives CASMRGGELFF.

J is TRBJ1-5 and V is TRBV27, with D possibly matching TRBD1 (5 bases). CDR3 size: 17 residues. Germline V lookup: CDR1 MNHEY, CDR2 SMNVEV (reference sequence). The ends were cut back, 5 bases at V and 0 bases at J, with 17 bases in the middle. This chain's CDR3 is CASSGGRGHYSNQPQHF. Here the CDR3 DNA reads TGTGCCAGCAGTGGGGGAAGAGGCCACTATAGCAATCAGCCCCAGCATTTT.

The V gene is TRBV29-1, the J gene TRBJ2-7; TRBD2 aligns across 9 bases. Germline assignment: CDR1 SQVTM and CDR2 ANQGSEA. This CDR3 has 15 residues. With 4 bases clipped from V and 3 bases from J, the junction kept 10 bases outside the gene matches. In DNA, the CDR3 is TGCAGCGTTGGGTCGAGCGGGAGGAGGTACTACGAGCAGTACTTC. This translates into CSVGSSGRRYYEQYF.

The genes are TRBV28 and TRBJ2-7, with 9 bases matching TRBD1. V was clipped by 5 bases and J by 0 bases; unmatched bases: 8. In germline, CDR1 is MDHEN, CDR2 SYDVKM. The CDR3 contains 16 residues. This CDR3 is CASSAPGTGNSYEQYF. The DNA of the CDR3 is TGTGCCAGCAGTGCTCCCGGGACAGGGAACTCCTACGAGCAGTACTTC.

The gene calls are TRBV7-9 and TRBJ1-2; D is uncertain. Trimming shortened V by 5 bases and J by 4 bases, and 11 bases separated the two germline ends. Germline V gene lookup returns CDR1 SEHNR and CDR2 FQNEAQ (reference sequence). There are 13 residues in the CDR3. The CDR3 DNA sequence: TGTGCCAGCAGCGCCGGGATCCTCTATGGCTACACCTTC. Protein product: CASSAGILYGYTF. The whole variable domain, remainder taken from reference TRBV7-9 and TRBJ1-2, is DTGVSQNPRHKITKRGQNVTFRCDPISEHNRLYWYRQTLGQGPEFLTYFQNEAQLEKSRLLSDRFSAERPKGSFSTLEIQRTEQGDSAMYLCASSAGILYGYTFGSGTRLTVV.

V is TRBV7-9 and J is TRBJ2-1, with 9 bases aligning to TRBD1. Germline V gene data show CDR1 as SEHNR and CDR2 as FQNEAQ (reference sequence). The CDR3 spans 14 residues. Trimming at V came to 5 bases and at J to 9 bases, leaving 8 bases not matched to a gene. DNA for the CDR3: TGTGCCAGCAGCCCCGGGGACAGGGAGAGTGAGCAGTTCTTC. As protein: CASSPGDRESEQFF. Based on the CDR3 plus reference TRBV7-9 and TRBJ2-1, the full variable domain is DTGVSQNPRHKITKRGQNVTFRCDPISEHNRLYWYRQTLGQGPEFLTYFQNEAQLEKSRLLSDRFSAERPKGSFSTLEIQRTEQGDSAMYLCASSPGDRESEQFFGPGTRLTVL.

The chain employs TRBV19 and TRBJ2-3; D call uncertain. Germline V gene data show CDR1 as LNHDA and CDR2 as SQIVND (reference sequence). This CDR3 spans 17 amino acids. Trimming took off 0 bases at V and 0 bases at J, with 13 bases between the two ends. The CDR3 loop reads CASSIDAGRPSTDTQYF. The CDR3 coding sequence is TGTGCCAGTAGTATAGATGCCGGGCGGCCAAGCACAGATACGCAGTATTTT.

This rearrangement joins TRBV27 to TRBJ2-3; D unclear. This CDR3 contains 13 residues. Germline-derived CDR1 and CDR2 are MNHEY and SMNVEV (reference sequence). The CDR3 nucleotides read TGTGCAAGCCCCATCGGGAGCACAGATACGCAGTATTTT. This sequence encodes CASPIGSTDTQYF.

CDR3 sequence (DNA): TGTGCCTGGAGTGTCAGATACGAGCAGTACTTC. The encoded protein is CAWSVRYEQYF. V and J are TRBV30 and TRBJ2-7; D not certain. The CDR3 runs 11 residues. V lost 0 bases and J lost 4, with 4 bases in between. CDR1 is GTSNPN, CDR2 SVGIG, per germline (reference sequence).

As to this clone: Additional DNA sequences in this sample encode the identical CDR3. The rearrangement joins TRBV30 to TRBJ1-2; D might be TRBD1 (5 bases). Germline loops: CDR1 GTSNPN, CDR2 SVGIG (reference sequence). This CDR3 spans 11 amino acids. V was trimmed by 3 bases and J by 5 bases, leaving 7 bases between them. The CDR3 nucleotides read TGTGCCTGGAGCGGGACGTATGGCTACACCTTC. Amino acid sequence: CAWSGTYGYTF. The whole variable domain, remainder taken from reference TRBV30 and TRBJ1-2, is SQTIHQWPATLVQPVGSPLSLECTVEGTSNPNLYWYRQAAGRGLQLLFYSVGIGQISSEVPQNLSASRPQDRQFILSSKKLLLSDSGFYLCAWSGTYGYTFGSGTRLTVV.